This T cell receptor beta chain emerged from a study of T cell responses to AZD1222 COVID-19 vaccine. Broader study findings: Only a handful of AZD1222 recipients were seropositive at baseline.

As regards this clone: No antigen is known for it.

V was cut by 8 bases and J by 10 bases, with 14 bases left in between. This CDR3 contains 11 residues. Germline-derived CDR1 and CDR2 are MNHEY and SMNVEV (reference sequence). Profiled with immunoSEQ multiplex PCR; TCRdb holds only in-frame clones, not every one. The table has 150,000 to 250,000 clones, 93% seen once; the top ten hold approximately 1%. Pooling was applied to second doses at about 4 or about 12 weeks. The receptor was derived from an adult who received the AZD1222 COVID-19 vaccine. The chain has TRBV27 and TRBJ1-2; D not certain. The sequencing used peripheral blood, collected 28 days after the second AZD1222 dose. For the CDR3, the DNA is TGTGCCAGCCACGGCGGGCTGACCTACACCTTC. The encoded protein is CASHGGLTYTF.